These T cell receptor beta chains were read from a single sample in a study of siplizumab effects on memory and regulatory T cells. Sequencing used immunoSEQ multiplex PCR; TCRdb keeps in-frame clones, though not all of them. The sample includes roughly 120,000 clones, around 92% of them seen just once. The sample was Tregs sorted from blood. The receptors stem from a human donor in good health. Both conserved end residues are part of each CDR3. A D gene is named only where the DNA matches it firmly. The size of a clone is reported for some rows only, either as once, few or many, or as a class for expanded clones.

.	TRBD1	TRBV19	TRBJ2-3	CASSPDRGGTDTQYF	TGTGCCAGTAGTCCCGACAGGGGTGGCACAGATACGCAGTATTTT
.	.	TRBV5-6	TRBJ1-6	CASQRGGYNSPLHF	TGTGCCAGCCAAAGAGGGGGGTATAATTCACCCCTCCACTTT
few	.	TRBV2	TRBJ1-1	CASRRSWGGGNTEAFF	TGTGCCAGCAGACGAAGCTGGGGAGGGGGGAACACTGAAGCTTTCTTT
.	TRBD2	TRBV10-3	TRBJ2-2	CAISESRFLAGNTGELFF	TGTGCCATCAGTGAGTCGCGGTTTCTAGCGGGAAACACCGGGGAGCTGTTTTTT
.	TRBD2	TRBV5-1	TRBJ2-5	CASSLPGGQETQYF	TGCGCCAGCAGCCTACCGGGGGGGCAAGAGACCCAGTACTTC
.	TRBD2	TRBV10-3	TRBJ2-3	CAISEPPGLAGGDTQYF	TGTGCCATCAGTGAGCCTCCGGGACTAGCGGGGGGAGATACGCAGTATTTT
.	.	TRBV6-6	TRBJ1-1	CASSYATEAFF	TGTGCCAGCAGTTACGCCACTGAAGCTTTCTTT
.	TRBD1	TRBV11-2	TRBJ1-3	CASSLEGRGRNTIYF	TGTGCCAGCAGCTTAGAAGGCAGGGGGCGAAACACCATATATTTT
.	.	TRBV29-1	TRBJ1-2	CSVAGTNYGYTF	TGCAGCGTTGCCGGGACTAACTATGGCTACACCTTC
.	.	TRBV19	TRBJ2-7	CASRERGEQYF	TGTGCCAGCCGGGAGAGGGGGGAGCAGTACTTC
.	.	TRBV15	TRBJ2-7	CATSRGTSGTGTYEQYF	TGTGCCACCAGCAGAGGCACCTCTGGGACTGGAACCTACGAGCAGTACTTC
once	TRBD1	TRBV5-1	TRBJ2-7	CASSLAGQVAYEQYF	TGCGCCAGCAGCTTGGCCGGACAGGTCGCCTACGAGCAGTACTTC
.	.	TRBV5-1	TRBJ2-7	CASSPETSSYEQYF	TGCGCCAGCAGCCCAGAGACTAGCTCCTACGAGCAGTACTTC
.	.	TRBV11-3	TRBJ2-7	CASSSYMGGEQYF	TGTGCCAGCAGCTCCTACATGGGAGGCGAGCAGTACTTC
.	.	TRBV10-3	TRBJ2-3	CAISESLGSKVSSTDTQYF	TGTGCCATCAGTGAGTCCTTAGGGTCAAAAGTATCCTCCACAGATACGCAGTATTTT
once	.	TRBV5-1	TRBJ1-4	CASSWGGTNEKLFF	TGCGCCAGCAGCTGGGGGGGCACTAATGAAAAACTGTTTTTT
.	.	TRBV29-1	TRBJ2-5	CSVEGGRWPQYF	TGCAGCGTTGAGGGGGGCAGATGGCCCCAGTACTTC
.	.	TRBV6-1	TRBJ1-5	CASSEVGSGYYSNQPQHF	TGTGCCAGCAGTGAAGTGGGGTCCGGATATTATAGCAATCAGCCCCAGCATTTT
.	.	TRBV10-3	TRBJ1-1	CAIRRYGGARNTEAFF	TGTGCCATCAGAAGGTACGGGGGGGCAAGGAACACTGAAGCTTTCTTT
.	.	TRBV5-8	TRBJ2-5	CASSPRTLGEQYF	TGTGCCAGCAGCCCCCGGACCCTGGGGGAGCAGTACTTC